This TCR beta chain came from a study of cytomegalovirus exposure and HLA in healthy donors. Study context: Earlier, some 200 million T cells were analyzed, and 117 million unique TCR beta sequences were found among them. The Caucasian-associated ancestry cluster held roughly 80% of approximately 400 genotyped donors.

Use of 60 Vbeta and 13 Jbeta primers characterized the PCR. The method was immunoSEQ multiplex PCR; TCRdb's version includes in-frame clones alone and lacks a portion of them. The sample gives 170,000 or so clones, roughly 80% of which show up once; approximately 6.5% is in the top ten. This clone was picked up a small number of times. The antigen remains undetermined. Notes on the study in general: Later analysis demonstrated an association between a missense DCLRE1C variant and TCR beta V- and J-gene trimming. As immune exposure information, only CMV serostatus was available.

The CDR3 covers 15 residues. Germline lookup yields CDR1 SGHVS and CDR2 FQNEAQ. The V and J ends lost 3 bases and 2 bases, in that order; junction bases with no gene match: 6. Sequencing was performed on PBMCs. This chain uses TRBV7-8 with TRBJ2-7; 8 positions agree with TRBD2. This receptor was identified in a male donor in good health and CMV-seropositive. The CDR3 protein is CASSFRLAHTYEQYF. CDR3 nucleotides: TGTGCCAGCAGCTTCCGACTAGCGCACACCTACGAGCAGTACTTC.